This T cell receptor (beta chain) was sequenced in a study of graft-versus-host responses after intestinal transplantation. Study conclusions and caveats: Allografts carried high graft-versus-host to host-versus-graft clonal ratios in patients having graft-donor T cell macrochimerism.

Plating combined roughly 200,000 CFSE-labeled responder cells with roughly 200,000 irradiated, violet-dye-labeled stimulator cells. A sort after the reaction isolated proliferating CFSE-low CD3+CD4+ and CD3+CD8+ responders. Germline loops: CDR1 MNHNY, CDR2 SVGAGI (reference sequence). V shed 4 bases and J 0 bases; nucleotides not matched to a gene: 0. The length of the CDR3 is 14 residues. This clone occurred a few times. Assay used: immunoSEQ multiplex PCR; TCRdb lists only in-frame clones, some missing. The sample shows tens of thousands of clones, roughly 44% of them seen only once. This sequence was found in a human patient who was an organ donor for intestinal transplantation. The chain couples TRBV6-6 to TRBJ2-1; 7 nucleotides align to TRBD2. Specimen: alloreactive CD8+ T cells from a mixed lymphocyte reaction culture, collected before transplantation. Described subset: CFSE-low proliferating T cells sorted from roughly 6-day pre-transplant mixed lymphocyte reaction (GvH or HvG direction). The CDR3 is CASSWTSSYNEQFF. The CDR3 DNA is TGTGCCAGCAGTTGGACTAGCTCCTACAATGAGCAGTTCTTC.